Listed below are T cell receptor beta chains from one sample, sequenced in a study of glioma-infiltrating T cells. TCRdb itself ran the multiplex PCR reads through MiXCR, one entry per CDR3 protein. The data show around 130,000 distinct CDR3 sequences, around 23% seen once. Sequencing input: glioma tissue, nonneoplastic brain tissue, or PBMCs (not recorded which). The receptors derive from a human donor with low-grade glioma or glioblastoma, undergoing nonglioma brain surgery, or in good health (not recorded which). CDR3s include the opening cysteine and the closing phenylalanine or tryptophan. A D gene is named only where the DNA matches it firmly. For some rows the clone size is stated as once, few or many, or as a class when expanded; others skip it.

v_gene	d_gene	j_gene	abundance	len	CDR3nt	CDR3aa
TRBV18	-	TRBJ2-5	few	12	TGTGCCAGCTCACCAACCCAAGAGACCCAGTACTTC	CASSPTQETQYF
TRBV6-6	TRBD2	TRBJ2-1	few	17	TGTGCCAGCAGTTACTCGGAACTAGCGGGGGGCCTCGGGGAGCAGTTCTTC	CASSYSELAGGLGEQFF
TRBV3-1	-	TRBJ1-4	few	13	TGTGCCAGCAGCCTCGGGTTCTCTGAAAAACTGTTTTTT	CASSLGFSEKLFF
TRBV6-2/TRBV6-3	TRBD2	TRBJ2-2	-	16	TGTGCCAGCAGCCGCCGCGGGGGGGCGGACACCGGGGAGCTGTTTTTT	CASSRRGGADTGELFF
TRBV7-9	-	TRBJ1-5	-	12	TGTGCCAGCAGCTTAGTGGGGCAGCTCCAGCATTTT	CASSLVGQLQHF
TRBV12-3/TRBV12-4	-	TRBJ1-1	-	15	TGTGCCAGCAGGTCCTGGGCAGGGGCTGTCACTGAAGCTTTCTTT	CASRSWAGAVTEAFF
TRBV4-2	TRBD1	TRBJ1-5	few	16	TGTGCCAGCAGCCAAGCGGCCGGACAGGAGAATCAGCCCCAGCATTTT	CASSQAAGQENQPQHF
TRBV29-1	-	TRBJ1-1	-	10	TGCAGCGTTCTAGGGCCTGAAGCTTTCTTT	CSVLGPEAFF
TRBV6-1	-	TRBJ2-3	many	14	TGTGCCAGCAGTTATCGGGACTCCACAGATACGCAGTATTTT	CASSYRDSTDTQYF
TRBV12-5	TRBD1	TRBJ2-1	few	12	TGTGCTAGTGGCCGGACAGGGCATGAGCAGTTCTTC	CASGRTGHEQFF
TRBV27	TRBD1	TRBJ2-5	many	13	TGTGCCAGCAGTTTGGGACAGGGGGGTTCCCAGTACTTC	CASSLGQGGSQYF
TRBV12-3/TRBV12-4	-	TRBJ2-2	-	15	TGTGCCAGCAGTTTACGTTTCGGGGTAGGAGGGGAGCTGTTTTTT	CASSLRFGVGGELFF
TRBV6-5	-	TRBJ2-2	-	16	TGTGCCAGCACCCTTTCCGTCGCGGAGTACACCGGGGAGCTGTTTTTT	CASTLSVAEYTGELFF
TRBV14	-	TRBJ2-1	few	17	TGTGCCAGCAGCAAGGGAGGGGGCACAATCTCCTACAATGAGCAGTTCTTC	CASSKGGGTISYNEQFF
TRBV20-1	-	TRBJ1-5	-	13	TGCAGTGCTAGTGCAGGGTTCAATCAGCCCCAGCATTTT	CSASAGFNQPQHF